These T cell receptor beta chains were read from a single sample in a study of neoadjuvant nivolumab and ipilimumab in lung cancer. Using immunoSEQ multiplex PCR, the repertoire was profiled, and TCRdb retains in-frame clones only, with some absent. Here the sample spans 19,000 or so clones, roughly three quarters being singletons. Specimen: tumor tissue, collected after neoadjuvant nivolumab, alone or with ipilimumab, at or shortly before surgery. These receptors all stem from an adult with non-small cell lung cancer. CDR3s include the opening cysteine and the closing phenylalanine or tryptophan. D genes are given only for firm matches. Expanded clones are given a class, and other clones once, few, many or no size at all.

clone_size,j_call,d_call,v_call,cdr3_aa,cdr3_nt
NA,TRBJ2-3,TRBD1,TRBV7-9,CASSPRDRRTDTQYF,TGTGCCAGCAGCCCCCGGGACAGACGCACAGATACGCAGTATTTT
NA,TRBJ2-1,TRBD1,TRBV11-1,CASSFSTGGQNEQFF,TGTGCCAGCAGCTTTTCGACAGGGGGCCAGAATGAGCAGTTCTTC
NA,TRBJ1-5,NA,TRBV7-9,CASSRAYQPQHF,TGTGCCAGCAGCCGGGCTTATCAGCCCCAGCATTTT
NA,TRBJ2-6,TRBD1,TRBV19,CASSIRQGASGANVLTF,TGTGCCAGTAGTATTCGCCAGGGGGCTTCTGGGGCCAACGTCCTGACTTTC
few,TRBJ1-1,NA,TRBV5-4,CASSPDVDTEAFF,TGTGCCAGCAGCCCGGACGTCGACACTGAAGCTTTCTTT
NA,TRBJ2-3,TRBD2,TRBV7-9,CASSPPLAGGTDTQYF,TGTGCCAGCAGCCCTCCCCTAGCGGGGGGCACAGATACGCAGTATTTT
NA,TRBJ2-7,NA,TRBV14,CASSQDLWAAGQNSYEQYF,TGTGCCAGCAGCCAAGATCTTTGGGCGGCGGGACAGAACTCCTACGAGCAGTACTTC
NA,TRBJ2-7,TRBD1,TRBV11-2,CASSLKPGQGLYEQYF,TGTGCCAGCAGCTTAAAACCGGGACAGGGCCTTTACGAGCAGTACTTC
NA,TRBJ1-2,NA,TRBV15,CATSRGSGYTF,TGTGCCACCAGCAGGGGGAGCGGCTACACCTTC
NA,TRBJ1-2,NA,TRBV9,CASSPDGANYGYTF,TGTGCCAGCAGCCCGGACGGGGCTAACTATGGCTACACCTTC
NA,TRBJ2-7,NA,TRBV6-5,CAIRGRVTNHEQYF,TGTGCCATTCGGGGTCGGGTTACTAACCACGAGCAGTACTTC
NA,TRBJ1-3,TRBD1,TRBV6-1,CASRRGGDGNTIYF,TGTGCCAGTCGTAGAGGGGGCGATGGAAACACCATATATTTT
NA,TRBJ2-7,TRBD1,TRBV18,CASSTDRGRYEQYF,TGTGCCAGCTCAACAGACAGGGGACGCTACGAGCAGTACTTC
NA,TRBJ1-4,NA,TRBV5-1,CASSEDGRNEKLFF,TGCGCCAGCAGCGAGGACGGGAGGAATGAAAAACTGTTTTTT
NA,TRBJ1-1,NA,TRBV9,CASSLRMNTEAFF,TGTGCCAGCAGCTTACGCATGAACACTGAAGCTTTCTTT
NA,TRBJ2-2,TRBD1,TRBV18,CASSHRDRALDTGELFF,TGTGCCAGCTCTCACCGGGACAGGGCTTTGGACACCGGGGAGCTGTTTTTT
once,TRBJ1-1,NA,TRBV7-7,CASSYRVGTEAFF,TGTGCTAGCAGCTACAGGGTGGGCACTGAAGCTTTCTTT
NA,TRBJ1-1,TRBD1,TRBV9,CASRPGQVNTEAFF,TGTGCCAGCAGACCGGGACAGGTGAACACTGAAGCTTTCTTT
NA,TRBJ1-2,NA,TRBV7-2,CASSHPRGGASYGYTF,TGTGCCAGCAGCCACCCGCGAGGCGGGGCGAGCTATGGCTACACCTTT
NA,TRBJ1-2,NA,TRBV11-2,CASSLDSGNYGYTF,TGTGCCAGCAGCTTAGATAGCGGGAACTATGGCTACACCTTC
NA,TRBJ2-1,NA,TRBV5-8,CASSFGRYNEQFF,TGTGCCAGCAGTTTTGGGAGATACAATGAGCAGTTCTTC
NA,TRBJ1-2,NA,TRBV6-5,CASSYLPRNGYTF,TGTGCCAGCAGTTACCTCCCGAGAAATGGCTACACCTTC
few,TRBJ1-1,NA,TRBV18,CASSRGLPVNTEAFF,TGTGCCAGCTCTCGAGGACTGCCTGTGAACACTGAAGCTTTCTTT
NA,TRBJ2-5,NA,TRBV19,CATGALGETQYF,TGTGCCACCGGGGCGTTGGGGGAGACCCAGTACTTC
NA,TRBJ2-1,NA,TRBV5-1,CASQPGAGGYNEQFF,TGCGCCAGCCAGCCGGGGGCAGGGGGTTACAATGAGCAGTTCTTC
NA,TRBJ2-7,TRBD1,TRBV9,CASSVDDRGVREQYF,TGTGCCAGCAGCGTAGACGACAGGGGAGTCCGCGAGCAGTACTTC
NA,TRBJ1-4,NA,TRBV7-9,CASSSGREKLFF,TGTGCCAGCAGCTCCGGGAGAGAAAAACTGTTTTTT
few,TRBJ2-7,NA,TRBV18,CASSPTLGHYEQYF,TGTGCCAGCTCACCAACTCTAGGCCACTACGAGCAGTACTTC
NA,TRBJ2-1,TRBD2,TRBV7-2,CASSPLLAGGRNEQFF,TGTGCCAGCAGCCCGTTACTAGCGGGGGGGCGGAATGAGCAGTTCTTC
NA,TRBJ2-7,TRBD1,TRBV19,CASSMGQFSYEQYF,TGTGCCAGTAGTATGGGACAGTTCAGCTACGAGCAGTACTTC
NA,TRBJ1-2,TRBD1,TRBV15,CATSSDQGQGSGYTF,TGTGCCACCAGCAGCGACCAGGGACAGGGGAGTGGCTACACCTTC
NA,TRBJ1-1,NA,TRBV11-3,CASSLQVNTEAFF,TGTGCCAGCAGCCTACAGGTGAACACTGAAGCTTTCTTT
NA,TRBJ1-1,TRBD1,TRBV5-4,CASSPGTANTEAFF,TGTGCCAGCAGCCCCGGGACAGCGAACACTGAAGCTTTCTTT
NA,TRBJ1-5,NA,TRBV5-1,CASSLGTPNQPQHF,TGCGCCAGCAGCTTGGGTACCCCCAATCAGCCCCAGCATTTT
NA,TRBJ2-3,NA,TRBV5-1,CASSLAVRSGYTDTQYF,TGCGCCAGCAGCTTGGCCGTGAGGAGTGGATACACAGATACGCAGTATTTT
NA,TRBJ2-7,NA,TRBV5-1,CLSPYEQYF,TGCCTTTCTCCTTACGAGCAGTACTTC
NA,TRBJ2-7,NA,TRBV7-2,CASSSVGFPSYEQYF,TGTGCCAGCAGCTCAGTCGGGTTCCCCTCCTACGAGCAGTACTTC
NA,TRBJ1-2,TRBD1,TRBV28,CASSLRTGSDGYTF,TGTGCCAGCAGTCTTCGGACAGGGAGCGATGGCTACACCTTC
NA,TRBJ2-7,NA,TRBV18,CASSPPGTKRDEQYF,TGTGCCAGCTCACCACCAGGGACGAAAAGGGACGAGCAGTACTTC
NA,TRBJ1-2,NA,TRBV11-2,CASSPIFSTANYGYTF,TGTGCCAGCAGCCCAATCTTTAGCACAGCTAACTATGGCTACACCTTC
NA,TRBJ2-2,NA,TRBV5-1,CASSLAHLNTGELFF,TGCGCCAGCAGCTTGGCTCACTTGAACACCGGGGAGCTGTTTTTT
few,TRBJ1-5,NA,TRBV10-3,CAISESGGTQPQHF,TGTGCCATCAGTGAGTCGGGGGGAACGCAGCCCCAGCATTTT
NA,TRBJ2-7,TRBD1,TRBV6-5,CASRTPGGSFYEQYF,TGTGCCAGCAGGACCCCAGGGGGCAGTTTCTACGAGCAGTACTTC
few,TRBJ2-3,TRBD2,TRBV6-5,CASSYLGGGPTDTQYF,TGTGCCAGCAGTTACTTGGGCGGGGGGCCCACAGATACGCAGTATTTT
NA,TRBJ2-5,NA,TRBV5-4,CASSLPGMEGTQYF,TGTGCCAGCAGCTTGCCAGGGATGGAGGGGACCCAGTACTTC
NA,TRBJ1-2,NA,TRBV6-1,CASRLQGNPNYGYTF,TGTGCCAGCAGGCTACAGGGAAATCCTAACTATGGCTACACCTTC
NA,TRBJ2-7,NA,TRBV4-3,CASSQAHGQLIYEQYF,TGCGCCAGCAGCCAAGCTCACGGCCAGCTCATCTACGAGCAGTACTTC
NA,TRBJ2-1,NA,TRBV27,CASSLFRGNNEQFF,TGTGCCAGCAGTTTATTCCGGGGGAACAATGAGCAGTTCTTC
NA,TRBJ2-3,TRBD2,TRBV7-9,CASSLVLAGGSTDTQYF,TGTGCCAGCAGCTTAGTCCTAGCGGGGGGGAGCACAGATACGCAGTATTTT
few,TRBJ2-7,TRBD1,TRBV7-8,CASSFSGTASYEQYF,TGTGCCAGCAGCTTCTCTGGGACAGCCTCCTACGAGCAGTACTTC